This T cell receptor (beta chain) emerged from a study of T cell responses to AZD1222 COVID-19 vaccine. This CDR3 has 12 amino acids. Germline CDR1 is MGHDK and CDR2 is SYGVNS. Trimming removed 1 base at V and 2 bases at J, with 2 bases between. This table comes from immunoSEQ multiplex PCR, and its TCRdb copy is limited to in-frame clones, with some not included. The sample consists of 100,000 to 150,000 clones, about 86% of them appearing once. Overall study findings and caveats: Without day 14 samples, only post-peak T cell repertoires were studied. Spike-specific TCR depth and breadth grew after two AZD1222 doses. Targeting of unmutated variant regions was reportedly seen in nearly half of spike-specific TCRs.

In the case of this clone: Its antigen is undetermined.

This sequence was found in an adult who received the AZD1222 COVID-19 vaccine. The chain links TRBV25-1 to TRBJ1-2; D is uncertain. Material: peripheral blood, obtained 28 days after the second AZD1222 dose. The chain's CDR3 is CASSELNYGYTF. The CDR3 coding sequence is TGTGCCAGCAGTGAATTGAACTATGGCTACACCTTC.